This TCR beta chain emerged from a study of early T cells in non-severe SARS-CoV-2 infection. Study in general: Unsorted whole blood bulk RNA was sequenced, with unpaired chains. Whole-study results and caveats: Sequences matched to VDJdb favored anti-spike CD8 responses, while private and CD4 specificities were missed.

TCRdb redid the calling of the 5' RACE reads with MiXCR, one entry per CDR3 protein. The sample includes 35,000 to 40,000 distinct CDR3 sequences, under 5% of them seen just once. This clonotype was recorded a few times. The antigen is not known. Germline V CDR1 and CDR2: ENHRY, SYGVKD. The V gene lost 3 bases and the J gene lost 4 bases, with 13 bases spanning the gap. CDR3 length: 14 amino acids. Sequenced material: whole blood. The rearrangement joins TRBV10-3 to TRBJ2-7; D is possibly TRBD1 (5 bases). This clonotype originated in an adult who was a healthcare worker with PCR-confirmed SARS-CoV-2 infection or an uninfected control (not recorded which). The CDR3 DNA sequence: TGTGCCATCAGTGAAAACACACAGGTTTACGAGCAGTACTTC. Residues: CAISENTQVYEQYF.